These 6 T cell receptor beta chains originate from one sample sequenced in a study of T cells in Graves' hyperthyroidism and ophthalmopathy. TCR beta CDR3 region amplification was performed from RNA transcripts. A set of HTBI primers served as the primers for a first-round RT-PCR of the TCR CDR3. MiXCR, run by TCRdb on the multiplex PCR reads, gives a single entry per CDR3 protein. The sample includes 550,000 to 700,000 distinct CDR3 sequences, roughly 14% of them seen just once. Sequenced: blood. These receptors all stem from a middle-aged woman with Graves' ophthalmopathy.

At least ten counts were recorded for this clonotype. The chain couples TRBV29-1 to TRBJ2-7; 7 positions match TRBD1. With V trimmed by 1 base and J by 5 bases, 2 bases remained unmatched. Per germline, CDR1 SQVTM and CDR2 ANQGSEA. The CDR3 loop spans 12 amino acids. CDR3 nucleotide sequence: TGCAGCGTTGAAGCGCAGGGGGACGAGCAGTACTTC. Protein product: CSVEAQGDEQYF.

Points on this clonotype: One end of the junction varies from germline; a read error may be responsible. The chain joins TRBV7-2 to TRBJ1-5; D is undetermined. This CDR3 has 11 residues. Germline V gene lookup returns CDR1 SGHTA and CDR2 FQGNSA. This CDR3 is CASSHHQPQHF. CDR3 nucleotides: TGCGCCAGCAGCCATCATCAGCCCCAGCATTTT.

Notes on this clonotype: One base away lies a much larger clone, so this may be a sequencing read error. The chain uses TRBV12-3 or TRBV12-4 and TRBJ2-7; no clear D. Deletions cut 7 bases from V and 7 bases from J, with 11 bases between. The CDR3 extends over 11 amino acids. CDR3 sequence reads: CASNSAEEQYF. The CDR3 region has the DNA TGTGCCAGCAACTCGGCAGAGGAGCAGTACTTC.

This chain links TRBV15 with TRBJ1-5; weak D call: TRBD1 (6 bases). The germline V and J ends were trimmed by 3 bases and 6 bases, with 18 bases remaining between them. This CDR3 has 16 residues. Germline CDR1 reads LNHNV; CDR2 reads YYDKDF (reference sequence). The CDR3 DNA reads as TGTGCCACCAGCAGCGCACCAGGGGACCCATTTCAGCCCCAGCATTTT. Protein sequence: CATSSAPGDPFQPQHF.

This clonotype turned up a few times. The rearrangement joins TRBV19 to TRBJ1-2; perhaps TRBD1 as D (6 bases). V was clipped by 3 bases and J by 4 bases, with 12 bases between them. The CDR3 loop spans 14 amino acids. From germline, CDR1 is LNHDA and CDR2 SQIVND (reference sequence). This CDR3 is CASSIGGGLYGYTF. The CDR3 DNA reads TGTGCCAGTAGTATCGGCGGGGGCCTCTATGGCTACACCTTC.

This chain joins TRBV27 and TRBJ2-7, with 8 bases lining up with TRBD1. This CDR3 spans 15 amino acids. Trimming cost V 4 bases and J 4 bases; bases outside gene matches: 9. Looked up from germline, CDR1 is MNHEY and CDR2 is SMNVEV (reference sequence). The CDR3 sequence is CASSSLGQGGYEQYF. The CDR3 bases are TGTGCCAGCAGTTCCCTCGGACAGGGTGGGTACGAGCAGTACTTC.